One sample yielded the 11 T cell receptor beta chains listed below, sequenced in a study of immune cell composition in non-small cell lung cancer. Sequencing used immunoSEQ multiplex PCR; TCRdb keeps in-frame clones, though not all of them. The sample yields under 2,000 clones, roughly 79% seen once. The sequencing input was lung tumor tissue. All receptors come from a human donor with non-small cell lung cancer.

This chain joins TRBV5-4 and TRBJ2-3, with 8 bases lining up with TRBD1. The V gene end was trimmed by 4 bases and the J gene end by 0 bases; junction bases not matched to a gene: 7. The CDR3 is 16 residues long. CDR1 and CDR2 (germline): SGHNT, YYREEE (reference sequence). The CDR3 DNA sequence: TGTGCCAGCAGCACAGGACAGGGAAGGAGCACAGATACGCAGTATTTT. It codes for CASSTGQGRSTDTQYF.

The chain employs TRBV6-4 and TRBJ2-1; 10 bases line up with TRBD1. Germline CDR1 is MRHNA and CDR2 is SNTAGT. Trimming cost V 2 bases and J 10 bases; bases outside gene matches: 5. CDR3 length equals 14 residues. The CDR3 region is CASSDPGTGDEQFF. CDR3 DNA: TGTGCCAGCAGTGACCCCGGGACAGGGGACGAGCAGTTCTTC.

The chain is built from TRBV1 and TRBJ1-1; TRBD1 is taken as the D call from the table, unchecked against the DNA. TRBV1 is marked as a pseudogene. The CDR3 has 19 amino acids. CDR3 DNA sequence: TGCACCAGCAGCCTCAAGTGGGACAGGGGACATTGGCAGGCCGCTGAAGCTTTCTTT. Translating it yields CTSSLKWDRGHWQAAEAFF.

The chain joins TRBV23-1 to TRBJ2-4; TRBD1 aligns across 7 bases. TRBV23-1 is treated as an ORF (open reading frame) with a function not yet certain. The CDR3 has 15 amino acids. With 4 bases clipped from V and 0 bases from J, the junction kept 3 bases outside the gene matches. CDR3: CASSRDRIAKNIQYF. As DNA, the CDR3 is TGCGCCAGCAGTCGGGACAGAATAGCCAAAAACATTCAGTACTTC.

This chain connects TRBV11-2 to TRBJ2-7; 11 bases align to TRBD2. From germline, CDR1 is SGHAT and CDR2 FQNNGV. V was pared by 3 bases and J by 5 bases, with 12 bases of the junction left unmatched. The CDR3 is made up of 17 amino acids. The CDR3 is CASSFYSGGAFFHEQYF. The DNA for the CDR3 is TGTGCCAGCAGCTTCTATAGCGGGGGGGCCTTCTTCCACGAGCAGTACTTC.

This clone was recorded a few times. The V gene is TRBV27, the J gene TRBJ2-3, with 13 bases lining up with TRBD2. Germline CDR1 and CDR2: MNHEY and SMNVEV (reference sequence). The J segment lost 7 bases and the V segment lost 5 bases, leaving 12 bases of the junction unmatched. The CDR3 sequence is 17 residues long. The CDR3 bases are TGTGCCAGCAGTCCCAAACCCACTAGCGGGAGGGGATATACGCAGTATTTT. Amino acid sequence: CASSPKPTSGRGYTQYF.

Here the CDR3 DNA reads TGTGCCAGCAGCCCAAGAAGGGACGCGGGAATCTACGAGCAGTACTTC. It encodes CASSPRRDAGIYEQYF. This chain connects TRBV7-2 to TRBJ2-7, with D possibly being TRBD2 (6 bases). The V end lost 5 bases, the J end lost 3 bases, and 20 bases lay between the germline ends. This CDR3 region has 16 residues. Germline loops: CDR1 SGHTA, CDR2 FQGNSA.

V usage is TRBV5-6 and J usage is TRBJ2-5, with D possibly matching TRBD1 (6 bases). V was cut by 4 bases and J by 7 bases, with 11 bases left in between. The germline CDR1 and CDR2 sequences are SGHDT and YYEEEE. The CDR3 sequence is 12 residues long. CDR3 loop: CASSLGGATQYF. The CDR3 region has the DNA TGTGCCAGCAGCCTAGGGGGTGCGACCCAGTACTTC.

The V call is TRBV27, the J call TRBJ2-5; possibly TRBD2 for D (5 bases). The end of the DNA aligns better with TRBJ2-7, so the J call may be wrong. The germline V gene has CDR1 MNHEY and CDR2 SMNVEV (reference sequence). This CDR3 region has 15 residues. The CDR3 region has the DNA TGTGCCAGCAGTCCTTCTAGCCAGAGCTCCTACGAGCAGTACTTC. Amino acids: CASSPSSQSSYEQYF.

J is TRBJ1-3 and V is TRBV30; D is perhaps TRBD1 (5 bases). Looked up from germline, CDR1 is GTSNPN and CDR2 is SVGIG (reference sequence). The CDR3 is 14 residues long. The V and J ends lost 0 bases and 4 bases respectively, with 10 bases between them. This CDR3 is CAWSVWGVGNTIYF. As DNA, the CDR3 is TGTGCCTGGAGTGTCTGGGGGGTGGGAAACACCATATATTTT.

This clone was recorded a few times. The chain is built from TRBV2 and TRBJ1-1; possible D gene TRBD1, 6 bases. V shed 2 bases and J shed 5 bases, with 15 bases lying between them. This CDR3 is 15 amino acids long. Looked up from germline, CDR1 is SNHLY and CDR2 is FYNNEI. CDR3 in amino acids: CASSEFRNRDTEAFF. Written as DNA, the CDR3 is TGTGCCAGCAGTGAATTCCGGAACAGGGATACTGAAGCTTTCTTT.